This T cell receptor beta chain was sequenced in a study of spatial heterogeneity in lung cancer (dated by TCRdb to the late 2010s). At the level of the whole study: Beta-chain transcripts were consistently detected in greater numbers than alpha-chain transcripts, which likely reflected higher beta-chain transcript abundance. In tumor regions, TCR transcript counts showed a strong correlation with a T cell transcriptional module score from matched bulk RNA-seq. In the raw uncorrected reads, each unique combination of TCR and UMI appeared more than ten times on average. In non-small cell lung cancer, the study quantitatively compared TCR alpha and beta repertoires across several tumor regions, matched nontumor lung, and blood. Nonsynonymous mutation counts, determined by whole-exome sequencing of tumor tissue, were related to features of the TCR repertoire. At surgery, both alpha and beta chains were TCR-sequenced in about 200 tumor regions, 63 to 65 matched nontumor lung samples and some 60 PBMC samples. The investigation overall reported the following: TCR-seq coverage of tumor T cells was estimated at only around 6.7% for alpha chains and 12% to 15% for beta chains. Additional single-cell paired TCR alpha and beta sequencing was considered necessary to confirm, at a functional level, the hypothesis that regional TCRs recognize regional mutations. Counts of ubiquitous and regional expanded TCRs correlated with counts of ubiquitous and regional nonsynonymous mutations, respectively. The tumor nonsynonymous mutation count correlated with the number of expanded alpha and beta TCRs within the tumor.

In the paper's terms, the time point label means: sample taken at primary tumor resection. Donors were around 71 patients with early-stage, untreated non-small cell lung cancer from the lung TRACERx cohort. Whole RNA extracted from tumor and nontumor lung tissue, or from cryopreserved PBMC samples, was used for TCR sequencing without cell sorting. Patients were selected for TCR sequencing only if sufficient RNA was available from at least two tumor regions. Before being selected, tumor and adjacent nontumor lung specimens were reviewed by a lung pathologist. The library was obtained by 5' RACE. Sequencing was carried out with a NextSeq 500. To allow correction of PCR and sequencing errors, the TCR library protocol tagged every TCR cDNA molecule with a unique molecular identifier. On the study's bioinformatics: TCR identification, UMI-based error correction and CDR3 extraction were performed with Decombinator tools. Expanded TCRs were defined as those above a frequency of 2 per 1,000, corresponding to the top 1% of the tumor frequency distribution. Expanded tumor TCRs statistically deemed absent (corrected P<0.05) from at least one tumor region were classed as regional, and all other expanded tumor TCRs were classed as ubiquitous. Rényi diversity was computed with the R vegan package after subsampling each repertoire 100 times to 5,000 TCRs. To build CDR3 similarity networks, amino acid triplet string-kernel similarity was used, and CDR3s were connected when their pairwise similarity was above 0.82. TCRdb reanalyzed the raw reads on its own, using fastp at Q25 for trimming and MiXCR for clone calling, and kept in-frame beta chains. When rows share a CDR3 protein, they turn into one entry using the most common DNA and genes. V and J calls and clone size were set by TCRdb, not the authors. This sample lists approximately 11,000 distinct CDR3 sequences; around 7.9% were detected once. In total, the top ten clones hold about 20% of the sample.

The germline V gene (reference sequence) yields MNHNY for CDR1 and SVGAGI for CDR2. V trim: 3 bases; J trim: 7 bases; unmatched bases: 2. Inclusive of the bounding cysteine and phenylalanine, the CDR3 is 12 residues long. Of the read, only the CDR3 DNA is kept; its 36 bases are in frame from base 1. This clonotype was seen a few times. Its antigen has not been determined. No base quality information exists; no much larger clone differs at one position. As an off-target read in a library built for alpha chains, this beta chain has a frequency of little significance. The clonotype originates from a female donor with early-stage non-small cell lung cancer. This specimen consisted of lung tumor tissue, obtained at surgery. The rearranged chain carries TRBV6-6 and TRBJ1-2, and 7 junction bases match TRBD1. The base sequence is TGTGCCAGCAGTTATGACAGGGCTGGCTACACCTTC. Its coded protein is CASSYDRAGYTF.